A single sample gave rise to the 27 T cell receptor beta chains below, sequenced in a study of control samples from healthy donors and cancer patients. Repertoires were generated with immunoSEQ multiplex PCR, while TCRdb's copy carries only in-frame clones and drops some. The sample lists just over 6,500 clones, 76% seen once, with more than 15% in the top ten. The sequencing sample was made of formalin-fixed, paraffin-embedded tissue. The receptors here all came from a male donor with melanoma.

J is TRBJ2-4 and V is TRBV5-1; 9 positions match TRBD2. Germline-derived CDR1 and CDR2 are SGHRS and YFSETQ. J was trimmed by 5 bases and V by 2 bases; bases with no gene match: 11. The CDR3 runs 17 residues. CDR3 region: CASSLGPGTSGQNIQYF. CDR3 DNA sequence: TGCGCCAGCAGCTTAGGGCCAGGAACTAGCGGGCAAAACATTCAGTACTTC.

This clone was found a few times. This chain links TRBV6-2 or TRBV6-3 with TRBJ1-4; perhaps TRBD1 as D (5 bases). V was shortened by 6 bases and J by 6 bases, with 29 bases between the two germline ends. There are 19 residues in the CDR3. Looked up from germline, CDR1 is MNHEY and CDR2 is SVGEGT. The CDR3 is CASSPTPDNLLTLDEKLFF. The CDR3 nucleotides read TGTGCCAGCAGCCCTACCCCGGACAATCTACTCACACTAGATGAAAAACTGTTTTTT.

V gene TRBV5-6 combines with J gene TRBJ1-4; D is ambiguous. Trimming took off 4 bases at V and 10 bases at J, with 14 bases between the two ends. CDR1 is SGHDT, CDR2 YYEEEE, per germline. The CDR3 contains 13 residues. The CDR3 is CASSVKGLVKLFF. CDR3 coding DNA: TGTGCCAGCAGCGTGAAGGGCCTCGTAAAACTGTTTTTT.

In the case of this clone: Other DNA sequences of this sample code for an identical CDR3. This sequence joins TRBV2 and TRBJ2-1; D is ambiguous. Germline V gene sequence: CDR1 SNHLY, CDR2 FYNNEI. There are 11 residues in the CDR3. Trimming removed 6 bases from V and 4 bases from J, with 4 bases in between. This chain's CDR3 is CASSEYNEQFF. The CDR3 DNA reads as TGTGCCAGCAGCGAATACAATGAGCAGTTCTTC.

Only a few counts were recorded for this clone. This chain joins TRBV2 and TRBJ2-7; unclear D gene. The CDR3 spans 12 residues. Germline V CDR1 and CDR2: SNHLY, FYNNEI. The ends were cut back, 3 bases at V and 1 base at J, with 4 bases in the middle. CDR3 sequence reads: CASSDTSYEQYV. CDR3 bases: TGTGCCAGCAGTGATACGTCCTACGAGCAGTACGTC.

The chain is built from TRBV13 and TRBJ1-3; D gene uncertain. V was clipped by 2 bases and J by 0 bases, with 5 bases between them. The CDR3 runs 14 residues. CDR1 PRHDT and CDR2 FYEKMQ come from the germline V gene (reference sequence). The CDR3 DNA follows: TGTGCCAGCAGCTTAATGGACTCTGGAAACACCATATATTTT. Translating gives CASSLMDSGNTIYF.

This clone was recorded a few times. Here the CDR3 DNA reads TGTGCCATCAGTGATTCGGGGACAATAGGAAACACCATATATTTT. It encodes CAISDSGTIGNTIYF. The V gene is TRBV10-3, the J gene TRBJ1-3, with D possibly TRBD1 on 6 matching bases. This CDR3 contains 15 residues. V was cut by 3 bases and J by 4 bases, with 13 bases left in between. The V gene's germline CDR1 is ENHRY and CDR2 SYGVKD.

This clone was observed a few times. The V and J genes are TRBV2 and TRBJ2-7; TRBD2 matches 14 bases. CDR3 size: 13 residues. V lost 8 bases, J lost 7 bases, and 4 bases stayed unmatched. Germline lookup yields CDR1 SNHLY and CDR2 FYNNEI. The CDR3 nucleotides read TGTGCCAGCCGGACTAGCGGGGGGTATGAGCAGTACTTC. Translating gives CASRTSGGYEQYF.

The rearrangement joins TRBV11-2 to TRBJ2-3; possible D gene TRBD2, 6 bases. Per germline, CDR1 SGHAT and CDR2 FQNNGV. The CDR3 length is 15 residues. V was cut by 4 bases and J by 3 bases, with 14 bases left in between. Here the CDR3 DNA reads TGTGCCAGCAGCTCGACTGGGACTTCAACAGATACGCAGTATTTT. It encodes CASSSTGTSTDTQYF. Combining the CDR3 with reference TRBV11-2 and TRBJ2-3 gives the whole variable domain EAGVAQSPRYKIIEKRQSVAFWCNPISGHATLYWYQQILGQGPKLLIQFQNNGVVDDSQLPKDRFSAERLKGVDSTLKIQPAKLEDSAVYLCASSSTGTSTDTQYFGPGTRLTVL.

The chain carries TRBV2 and TRBJ2-7; tentatively, D is TRBD1 (7 bases). The CDR3 has 15 residues. The V gene lost 0 bases and the J gene lost 5 bases, with 14 bases spanning the gap. CDR1 and CDR2 from the germline V gene are SNHLY and FYNNEI. The CDR3 nucleotides are TGTGCCAGCAGTGAAGCGGGGGGACAGAGAAACGAGCAGTACTTC. As protein: CASSEAGGQRNEQYF. Full variable domain (rest looked up from reference TRBV2 and TRBJ2-7): EPEVTQTPSHQVTQMGQEVILRCVPISNHLYFYWYRQILGQKVEFLVSFYNNEISEKSEIFDDQFSVERPDGSNFTLKIRSTKLEDSAMYFCASSEAGGQRNEQYFGPGTRLTVT.

This clone appeared a few times. This sequence joins TRBV5-1 and TRBJ2-3, with a weak D call TRBD1 (5 bases). The germline V and J ends were trimmed by 2 bases and 1 base, with 14 bases remaining between them. The germline gives CDR1 SGHRS, CDR2 YFSETQ. There are 16 residues in the CDR3. Here the CDR3 DNA reads TGCGCCAGCAGCTTCGATGCAGGGATCGGCACAGATACGCAGTATTTT. Translated: CASSFDAGIGTDTQYF.

The J gene is TRBJ1-1, the V gene TRBV29-1, with D possibly being TRBD1 (5 bases). Germline CDR1 is SQVTM and CDR2 is ANQGSEA. This CDR3 spans 13 amino acids. Trimming removed 7 bases at V and 5 bases at J, with 17 bases between. The CDR3 reads CSASSQGDTEAFF. The CDR3 bases are TGCAGCGCTTCGAGCCAAGGGGATACTGAAGCTTTCTTT.

The chain joins TRBV7-9 to TRBJ1-4, with a possible D match to TRBD1 (6 bases). CDR3 length: 15 amino acids. Germline V gene data show CDR1 as SEHNR and CDR2 as FQNEAQ (reference sequence). V lost 5 bases to trimming and J lost 7 bases, with 17 bases between them. This CDR3 reads CASSEQGGYSEKLFF. Written as DNA, the CDR3 is TGTGCCAGCAGCGAACAGGGAGGATACAGTGAAAAACTGTTTTTT.

This clone appeared a single time. The chain has TRBV29-1 and TRBJ2-7, with TRBD2 matching 14 bases. V was clipped by 7 bases and J by 6 bases; unmatched bases: 8. The germline V gene has CDR1 SQVTM and CDR2 ANQGSEA. CDR3 length: 14 amino acids. Written as DNA, the CDR3 is TGCAGCGCCCGACTAGCGGGGGGGCCGATCGAGCAGTACTTC. Amino acids: CSARLAGGPIEQYF.

The chain joins TRBV5-4 to TRBJ2-5, with a possible D match to TRBD2 (7 bases). This CDR3 is built from 18 residues. Germline assignment: CDR1 SGHNT and CDR2 YYREEE (reference sequence). The V end lost 4 bases, the J end lost 3 bases, and 25 bases lay between the germline ends. The CDR3 spells CASSQGAPTRGLKETQYF. The CDR3 DNA reads as TGTGCCAGCAGCCAAGGGGCCCCTACGCGGGGGCTAAAAGAGACCCAGTACTTC.

The rearrangement joins TRBV9 to TRBJ1-2; possibly TRBD1 for D (5 bases). Looked up from germline, CDR1 is SGDLS and CDR2 is YYNGEE. CDR3 length: 14 amino acids. Trimming stripped 4 bases from V and 3 bases from J, with 13 bases between. DNA of the CDR3: TGTGCCAGCAGCCTTCAGGGTCAGGACTATGGCTACACCTTC. Amino acid sequence: CASSLQGQDYGYTF.

This clone was seen a few times. V usage is TRBV4-1 and J usage is TRBJ2-1, with a possible D match to TRBD1 (5 bases). The CDR3 length is 19 residues. In germline, CDR1 is MGHRA, CDR2 YSYEKL. V dropped 0 bases and J dropped 6 bases, with 24 bases sitting between them. CDR3 residues: CASSQDLYPRQGKGNEQFF. The CDR3 nucleotides read TGCGCCAGCAGCCAAGATCTGTATCCCCGGCAGGGTAAGGGCAATGAGCAGTTCTTC.

CDR3 residues: CASSGTAKNIQYF. DNA of the CDR3: TGTGCCAGCTCGGGGACAGCCAAAAACATTCAGTACTTC. The rearrangement uses TRBV18 and TRBJ2-4, with D possibly being TRBD1 or TRBD2 (5 bases each). Germline assignment: CDR1 KGHSH and CDR2 LQKENI. This CDR3 is built from 13 residues. Trimming pared 6 bases from V and 0 bases from J, leaving 6 bases between.

This chain connects TRBV20-1 to TRBJ1-1; D may be TRBD1 (6 bases). Deletions cut 6 bases from V and 3 bases from J, with 8 bases between. CDR3 length: 11 residues. Germline assignment: CDR1 DFQATT and CDR2 SNEGSKA (reference sequence). The DNA of the CDR3 is TGCAGTGCAAACAGGGACACTGAAGCTTTCTTT. It specifies CSANRDTEAFF.

CDR3 DNA sequence: TGCGCCAGCAGCTTACAGGGATACACTGAAGCTTTCTTT. Protein sequence: CASSLQGYTEAFF. The rearrangement uses TRBV5-1 and TRBJ1-1, with a weak D call TRBD1 (6 bases). CDR3 length equals 13 residues. Deletions cut 2 bases from V and 3 bases from J, with 8 bases between. From germline, CDR1 is SGHRS and CDR2 YFSETQ.

The rearrangement joins TRBV6-7 to TRBJ1-4; D gene uncertain. TRBV6-7 is given ORF status, its function remaining uncertain. There are 16 residues in the CDR3. The V and J ends lost 7 bases and 1 base respectively, with 16 bases between them. The CDR3 DNA follows: TGTGCCAGCATTGGGCAGGAAAAGGGAACTAATGAAAAACTGTTTTTT. Translation gives CASIGQEKGTNEKLFF.

The chain recombines TRBV28 with TRBJ2-7; maybe TRBD1 (5 bases). CDR1 and CDR2 (germline): MDHEN, SYDVKM. The CDR3 runs 14 residues. V was trimmed by 3 bases and J by 8 bases, leaving 17 bases between them. The CDR3 nucleotides are TGTGCCAGCAGTTTGTTTCAGGGTCGAAACCAGCAGTACGTC. Translating gives CASSLFQGRNQQYV.

The CDR3 here is CASILQGKGLGKNIQYF. DNA for the CDR3: TGCGCCAGCATTTTACAGGGGAAGGGCTTAGGCAAAAACATTCAGTACTTC. This sequence joins TRBV23-1 and TRBJ2-4, with 7 bases identical to TRBD1. TRBV23-1 is given ORF status, its function remaining uncertain. The CDR3 is 17 residues long. The junction had 15 bases not matched to a gene; V was cut back by 7 bases and J by 3 bases.

The J gene is TRBJ1-2, the V gene TRBV9; 7 nucleotides match TRBD1. Trimming took 0 bases from V and 6 from J; bases not matched to a gene: 5. This CDR3 has 14 amino acids. CDR1 and CDR2 from the germline V gene are SGDLS and YYNGEE. The CDR3 DNA is TGTGCCAGCAGCGTAGACGACAGGGTTAATGGCTACACCTTC. Protein sequence: CASSVDDRVNGYTF.

The table lists this clone with a count of one. V usage is TRBV5-8 and J usage is TRBJ1-4; D gene uncertain. Trimming removed 4 bases at V and 7 bases at J, with 11 bases between. This CDR3 spans 13 amino acids. CDR1 SGHTS and CDR2 YDEGEE come from the germline V gene. CDR3 amino acids: CASSRDSFEKLFF. CDR3 DNA: TGTGCCAGCAGCCGAGATAGCTTTGAAAAACTGTTTTTT.

The chain is built from TRBV5-6 and TRBJ2-1; tentatively, D is TRBD1 or TRBD2 (5 bases each). The CDR3 spans 15 residues. V gave up 1 base and J gave up 5 bases, with 13 bases separating them. The germline V gene has CDR1 SGHDT and CDR2 YYEEEE. The CDR3, as DNA: TGTGCCAGCAGCTTGCGGGGACCTTTCCACAATGAGCAGTTCTTC. Its translation is CASSLRGPFHNEQFF.

CDR3 amino acids: CASSYSMIGVNTEAFF. In DNA, the CDR3 is TGTGCCAGCAGTTACTCGATGATTGGTGTGAACACTGAAGCTTTCTTT. The chain employs TRBV6-5 and TRBJ1-1, with no clear D. Germline values: CDR1 MNHEY, CDR2 SVGAGI. This CDR3 contains 16 residues. Trimming removed 0 bases at V and 0 bases at J, with 11 bases between.